This is a list of T cell receptor beta chains from one sample in a study of early T cells in non-severe SARS-CoV-2 infection. TCRdb re-called the 5' RACE reads through MiXCR, storing one row per CDR3 protein. The sample includes under 60,000 distinct CDR3 sequences, around 8% of them seen just once. The sequenced sample consisted of whole blood. These receptors were taken from an adult who was a healthcare worker with PCR-confirmed SARS-CoV-2 infection or an uninfected control (not recorded which). Both conserved end residues are part of each CDR3. The D gene is left open where the match is weak. Size is stated for part of the rows, as once, few or many counts, or as a class when the clone is expanded.

J | V | size | D | DNA | CDR3
TRBJ1-6 | TRBV4-1 | many | NA | TGCGCCAGCAGCCAAGAAGTGACAGGAGAATCACCCCTCCACTTT | CASSQEVTGESPLHF
TRBJ1-6 | TRBV6-5 | NA | NA | TGTGCCAGCAGTTACTCGAAGGGGCGGACAACACCCCTCCACTTT | CASSYSKGRTTPLHF
TRBJ2-1 | TRBV9 | few | NA | TGTGCCAGCAGCGTAGATGATCGCCAGGGCAATGAGCAGTTCTTC | CASSVDDRQGNEQFF
TRBJ2-1 | TRBV7-2 | NA | TRBD2 | TGTGCCAGCAGCTTAGGACTAGCGGGACGCAATGAGCAGTTCTTC | CASSLGLAGRNEQFF
TRBJ2-5 | TRBV7-9 | many | TRBD2 | TGTGCCAGCAGCACGACTAGCGGGTACCAAGAGACCCAGTACTTC | CASSTTSGYQETQYF
TRBJ2-7 | TRBV7-2 | many | NA | TGTGCCAGCAGCTTAATTACAAGGGACGAGCAGTACTTC | CASSLITRDEQYF
TRBJ2-7 | TRBV29-1 | many | TRBD1 | TGCAGTTTTACAGGGGGCCCCTACGAGCAGTACTTC | CSFTGGPYEQYF
TRBJ2-5 | TRBV6-2/TRBV6-3 | NA | NA | TGTGCCAGCAGTTACAGGGGGATACAGCAAGAGACCCAGTACTTC | CASSYRGIQQETQYF
TRBJ2-2 | TRBV27 | many | NA | TGTGCCAGCAGTTACCGACAGACCGGGGAGCTGTTTTTT | CASSYRQTGELFF
TRBJ1-5 | TRBV3-1 | many | NA | TGTGCCAGCAGCCAAGGAATTGAGCCCCAGCATTTT | CASSQGIEPQHF
TRBJ1-2 | TRBV4-2 | many | NA | TGTGCCAGCAGCCAAGACCGGACTGGAGCTAACTATGGCTACACCTTC | CASSQDRTGANYGYTF
TRBJ1-1 | TRBV18 | many | NA | TGTGCCAGCTCACCATTCGGGGGCGCAAACACTGAAGCTTTCTTT | CASSPFGGANTEAFF
TRBJ2-7 | TRBV10-3 | NA | TRBD2 | TGTGCCAATTCGGCGGGAGGCGAGTCAAAAGAGCAGTACTTC | CANSAGGESKEQYF
TRBJ2-7 | TRBV6-2/TRBV6-3 | many | NA | TGTGCCAGCAGTTACTACAACTACGAGCAGTACTTC | CASSYYNYEQYF
TRBJ1-6 | TRBV12-3/TRBV12-4 | NA | NA | TGTGCCAGCAGTCTCATAGACAGCTATAATTCACCCCTCCACTTT | CASSLIDSYNSPLHF
TRBJ2-3 | TRBV12-3/TRBV12-4 | many | TRBD1 | TGTGCCAGCAGGGGAACAGGGGACACAGATACGCAGTATTTT | CASRGTGDTDTQYF
TRBJ2-7 | TRBV19 | NA | TRBD2 | TGTGCCAGTAGCCCCGGGACTAGCGGATACGAGCAGTACTTC | CASSPGTSGYEQYF
TRBJ2-3 | TRBV11-1 | NA | TRBD1 | TGTGCCAGCAGCAGACAGGGGCCAGATACGCAGTATTTT | CASSRQGPDTQYF
TRBJ1-2 | TRBV10-3 | few | NA | TGTGCCATCAGTGACCCGGCAGGGAACTATGGCTACACCTTC | CAISDPAGNYGYTF
TRBJ1-1 | TRBV5-4 | NA | NA | TGTGCCAGCAGCTTGCAGGGAGTAAGAACTGAAGCTTTCTTT | CASSLQGVRTEAFF
TRBJ2-7 | TRBV18 | few | TRBD2 | TGTGCCAGCTCCGCGGGAGCAGCCTACGAGCAGTACTTC | CASSAGAAYEQYF
TRBJ2-7 | TRBV2 | NA | NA | TGTGCCAGCATGCTCTCAGGTGGCGAGCAGTACTTC | CASMLSGGEQYF
TRBJ2-5 | TRBV7-9 | few | NA | TGTGCCAGCAGCTTAGGATTCGAGACCCAGTACTTC | CASSLGFETQYF
TRBJ2-1 | TRBV11-2 | many | NA | TGTGCCAGCAGCTTAGAGGGGGGCGGCAATGAGCAGTTCTTC | CASSLEGGGNEQFF
TRBJ1-1 | TRBV2 | NA | NA | TGTGCCAGCTGGAACGGACTAACTGAAGCTTTCTTT | CASWNGLTEAFF
TRBJ1-5 | TRBV9 | few | NA | TGTGCCAGCAGCGTAGCAACTGGGGACAATCAGCCCCAGCATTTT | CASSVATGDNQPQHF